This T cell receptor (beta chain) was captured by sequencing in a study of molecular identifiers for immune sequencing clone quantification. The table lists this clonotype with many counts. TCRdb passed the PCR reads through MiXCR, listing each CDR3 protein once. This table holds roughly 93,000 distinct CDR3 sequences, 19% found once. This CDR3 spans 14 amino acids. V lost 5 bases, J lost 0 bases, and 10 bases lay in between. Germline V gene data show CDR1 as SGHVS and CDR2 as FQNEAQ. This sequence originates from a human donor in good health. Some libraries in this study had Jurkat cell RNA spiked in. This chain links TRBV7-8 with TRBJ1-1; D ambiguous. Material for sequencing was naive CD8+ T cells from blood, with Jurkat cell RNA spiked in. Subset specified: FACS-sorted CD8+CD4-CCR7+CD45RA+ naive T cells. The CDR3 here is CASSPASLNTEAFF. The CDR3 bases are TGTGCCAGCAGCCCCGCGAGTCTGAACACTGAAGCTTTCTTT.